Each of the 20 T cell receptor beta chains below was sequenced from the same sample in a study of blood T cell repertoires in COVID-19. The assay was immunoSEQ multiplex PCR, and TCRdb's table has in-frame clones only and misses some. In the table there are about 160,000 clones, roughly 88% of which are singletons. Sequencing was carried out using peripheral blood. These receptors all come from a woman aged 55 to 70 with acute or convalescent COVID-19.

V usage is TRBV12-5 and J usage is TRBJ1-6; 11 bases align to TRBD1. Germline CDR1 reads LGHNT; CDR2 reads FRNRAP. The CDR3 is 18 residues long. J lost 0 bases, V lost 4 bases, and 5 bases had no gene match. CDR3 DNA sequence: TGTGCTAGTGGTTCCGGGACAGGGGGAAACTCCTATAATTCACCCCTCCACTTT. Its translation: CASGSGTGGNSYNSPLHF.

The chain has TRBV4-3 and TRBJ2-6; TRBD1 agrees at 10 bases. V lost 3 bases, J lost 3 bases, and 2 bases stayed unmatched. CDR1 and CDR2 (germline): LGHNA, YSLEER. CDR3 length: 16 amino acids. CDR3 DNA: TGCGCCAGCAGCCATGGACAGGGGGTTGGGGCCAACGTCCTGACTTTC. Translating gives CASSHGQGVGANVLTF.

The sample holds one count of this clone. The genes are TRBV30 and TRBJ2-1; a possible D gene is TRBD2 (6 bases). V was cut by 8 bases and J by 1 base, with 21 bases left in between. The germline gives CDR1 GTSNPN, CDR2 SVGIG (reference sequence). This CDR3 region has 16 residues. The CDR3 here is CAGRVRTGVSYNEQFF. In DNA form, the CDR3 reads TGTGCCGGAAGGGTTCGGACGGGGGTGTCCTACAATGAGCAGTTCTTC.

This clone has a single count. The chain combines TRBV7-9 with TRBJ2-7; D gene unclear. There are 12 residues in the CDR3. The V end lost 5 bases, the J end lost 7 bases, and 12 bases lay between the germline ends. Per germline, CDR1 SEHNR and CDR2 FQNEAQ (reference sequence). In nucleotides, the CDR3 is TGTGCCAGCAGCAATCGCCTAGAAGAGCAGTACTTC. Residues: CASSNRLEEQYF.

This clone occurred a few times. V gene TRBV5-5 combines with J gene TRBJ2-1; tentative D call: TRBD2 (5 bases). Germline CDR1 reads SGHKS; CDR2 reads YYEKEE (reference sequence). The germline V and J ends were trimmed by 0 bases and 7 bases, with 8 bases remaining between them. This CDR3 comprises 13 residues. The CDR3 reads CASSLAPGNEQFF. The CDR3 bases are TGTGCCAGCAGCTTGGCCCCGGGGAATGAGCAGTTCTTC.

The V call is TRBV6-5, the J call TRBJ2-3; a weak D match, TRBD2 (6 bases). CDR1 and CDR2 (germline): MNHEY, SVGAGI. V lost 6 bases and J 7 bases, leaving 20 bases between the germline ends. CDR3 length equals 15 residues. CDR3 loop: CASSPPGLGSYTQYF. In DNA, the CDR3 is TGTGCCAGCAGCCCACCGGGACTGGGGTCATATACGCAGTATTTT.

The CDR3 here is CASSLLSGNIAEAFF. CDR3 bases: TGTGCCAGCAGTTTGCTTTCCGGGAACATCGCTGAAGCTTTCTTT. The chain joins TRBV28 to TRBJ1-1; D gene ambiguous. Germline V gene data show CDR1 as MDHEN and CDR2 as SYDVKM. Trimming removed 3 bases from V and 6 bases from J, with 17 bases in between. The CDR3 extends over 15 amino acids.

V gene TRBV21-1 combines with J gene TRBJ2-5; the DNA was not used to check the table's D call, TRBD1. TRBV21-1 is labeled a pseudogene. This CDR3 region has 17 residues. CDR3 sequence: CASSKAITRGPKGTQYF. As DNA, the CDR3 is TGTGCCAGCAGCAAAGCAATTACTAGGGGGCCAAAGGGGACCCAGTACTTC.

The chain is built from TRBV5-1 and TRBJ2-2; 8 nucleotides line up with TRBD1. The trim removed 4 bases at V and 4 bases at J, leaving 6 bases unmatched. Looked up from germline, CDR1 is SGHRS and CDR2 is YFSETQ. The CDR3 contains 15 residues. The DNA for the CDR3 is TGCGCCAGCAGCCCGGGACAGGCGTCCACCGGGGAGCTGTTTTTT. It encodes CASSPGQASTGELFF. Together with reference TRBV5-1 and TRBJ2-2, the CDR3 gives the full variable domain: KAGVTQTPRYLIKTRGQQVTLSCSPISGHRSVSWYQQTPGQGLQFLFEYFSETQRNKGNFPGRFSGRQFSNSRSEMNVSTLELGDSALYLCASSPGQASTGELFFGEGSRLTVL.

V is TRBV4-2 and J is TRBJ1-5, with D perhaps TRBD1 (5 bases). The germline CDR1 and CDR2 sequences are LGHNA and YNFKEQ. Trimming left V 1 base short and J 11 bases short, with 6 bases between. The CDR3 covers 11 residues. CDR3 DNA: TGTGCCAGCAGCCAAGGACAGACCCAGCATTTT. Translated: CASSQGQTQHF.

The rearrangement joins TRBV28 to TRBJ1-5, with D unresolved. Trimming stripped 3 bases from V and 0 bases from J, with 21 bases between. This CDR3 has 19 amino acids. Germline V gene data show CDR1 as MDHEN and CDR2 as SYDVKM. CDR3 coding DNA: TGTGCCAGCAGTTTGGAGGCGGGAGTCGGATCTAATAGCAATCAGCCCCAGCATTTT. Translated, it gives CASSLEAGVGSNSNQPQHF.

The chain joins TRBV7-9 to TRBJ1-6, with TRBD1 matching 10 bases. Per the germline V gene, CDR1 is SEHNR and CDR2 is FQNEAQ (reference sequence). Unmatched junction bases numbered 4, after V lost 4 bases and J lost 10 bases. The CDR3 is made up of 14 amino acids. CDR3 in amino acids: CASSSGQGISPLHF. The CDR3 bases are TGTGCCAGCAGCTCGGGACAGGGGATCTCACCCCTCCACTTT.

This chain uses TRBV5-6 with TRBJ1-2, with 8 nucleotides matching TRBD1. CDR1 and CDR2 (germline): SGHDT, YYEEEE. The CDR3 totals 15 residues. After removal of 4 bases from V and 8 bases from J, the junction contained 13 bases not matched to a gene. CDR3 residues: CASSLGSGGISGYTF. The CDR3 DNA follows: TGTGCCAGCAGCCTGGGTTCAGGGGGCATTTCGGGCTACACCTTC.

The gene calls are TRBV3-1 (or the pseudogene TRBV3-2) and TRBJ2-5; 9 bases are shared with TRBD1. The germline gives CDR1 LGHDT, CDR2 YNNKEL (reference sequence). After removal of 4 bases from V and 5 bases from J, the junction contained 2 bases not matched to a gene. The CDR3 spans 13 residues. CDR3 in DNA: TGTGCCAGCAGCCCCGGGACAGGGGAGACCCAGTACTTC. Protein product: CASSPGTGETQYF.

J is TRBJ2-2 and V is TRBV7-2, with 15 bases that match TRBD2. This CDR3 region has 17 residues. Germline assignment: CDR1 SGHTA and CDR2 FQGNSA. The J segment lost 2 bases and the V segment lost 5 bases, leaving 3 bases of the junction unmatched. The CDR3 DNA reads TGTGCCAGCAGCACGGGACTAGCGGGGGGAAACACCGGGGAGCTGTTTTTT. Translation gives CASSTGLAGGNTGELFF.

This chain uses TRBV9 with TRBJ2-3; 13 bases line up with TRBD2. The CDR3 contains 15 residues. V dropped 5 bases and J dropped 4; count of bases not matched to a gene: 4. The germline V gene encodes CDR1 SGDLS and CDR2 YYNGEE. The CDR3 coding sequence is TGTGCCAGCAGTCGACTAGCGGGGGGTGCAGATACGCAGTATTTT. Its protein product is CASSRLAGGADTQYF.

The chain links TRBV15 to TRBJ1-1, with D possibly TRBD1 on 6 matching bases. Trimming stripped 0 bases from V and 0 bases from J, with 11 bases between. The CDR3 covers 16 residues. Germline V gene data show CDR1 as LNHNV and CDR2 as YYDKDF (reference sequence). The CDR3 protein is CATSRDYRVVNTEAFF. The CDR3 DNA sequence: TGTGCCACCAGCAGAGACTACAGGGTGGTGAACACTGAAGCTTTCTTT.

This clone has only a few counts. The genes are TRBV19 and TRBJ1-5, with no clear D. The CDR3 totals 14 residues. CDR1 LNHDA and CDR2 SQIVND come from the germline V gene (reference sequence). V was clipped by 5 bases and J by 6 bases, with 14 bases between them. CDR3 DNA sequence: TGTGCCAGTAGTCCGGCCCCATCGGGTCAGCCCCAGCATTTT. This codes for CASSPAPSGQPQHF. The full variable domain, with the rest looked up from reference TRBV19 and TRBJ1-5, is DGGITQSPKYLFRKEGQNVTLSCEQNLNHDAMYWYRQDPGQGLRLIYYSQIVNDFQKGDIAEGYSVSREKKESFPLTVTSAQKNPTAFYLCASSPAPSGQPQHFGDGTRLSIL.

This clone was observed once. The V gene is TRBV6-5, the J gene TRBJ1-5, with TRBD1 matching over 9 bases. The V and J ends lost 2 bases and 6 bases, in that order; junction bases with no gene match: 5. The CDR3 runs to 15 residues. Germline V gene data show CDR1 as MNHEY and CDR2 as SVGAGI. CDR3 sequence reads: CASSYGTGSGQPQHF. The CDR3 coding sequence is TGTGCCAGCAGTTACGGGACAGGGTCGGGTCAGCCCCAGCATTTT.

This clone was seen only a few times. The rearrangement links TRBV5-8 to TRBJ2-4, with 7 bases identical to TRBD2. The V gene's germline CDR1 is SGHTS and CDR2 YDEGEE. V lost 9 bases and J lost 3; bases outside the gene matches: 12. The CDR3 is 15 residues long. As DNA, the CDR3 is TGTGCCACCAGATCGGGGGGTATGGTCAAAAACATTCAGTACTTC. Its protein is CATRSGGMVKNIQYF.